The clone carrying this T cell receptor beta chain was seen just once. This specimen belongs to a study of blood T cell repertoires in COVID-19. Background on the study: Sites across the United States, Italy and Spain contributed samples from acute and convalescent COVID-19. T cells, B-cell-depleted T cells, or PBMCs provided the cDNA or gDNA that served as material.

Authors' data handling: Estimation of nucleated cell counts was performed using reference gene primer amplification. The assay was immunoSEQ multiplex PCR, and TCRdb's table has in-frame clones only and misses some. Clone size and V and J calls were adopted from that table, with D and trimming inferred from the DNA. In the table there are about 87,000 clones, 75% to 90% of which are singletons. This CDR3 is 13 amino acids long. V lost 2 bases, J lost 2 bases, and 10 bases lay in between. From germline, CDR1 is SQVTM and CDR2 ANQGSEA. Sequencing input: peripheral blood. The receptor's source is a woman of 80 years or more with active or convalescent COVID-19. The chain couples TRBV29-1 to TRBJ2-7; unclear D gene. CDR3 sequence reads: CSVENPSAYEQYF. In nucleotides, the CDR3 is TGCAGCGTTGAAAACCCTTCGGCCTACGAGCAGTACTTC.